Presented here are 32 T cell receptor beta chains from one specimen sequenced in a study of cytomegalovirus exposure and HLA in healthy donors. Researchers ran the PCR with 60 Vbeta and 13 Jbeta primers. Profiled with immunoSEQ multiplex PCR; TCRdb holds only in-frame clones, not every one. Found here are about 120,000 clones, 73% of them singletons; the top ten hold around 3.9%. Material: PBMCs. Receptors originate from a woman aged 40 to 49 in good health and CMV-seronegative.

This clone appeared a single time. The V gene is TRBV25-1, the J gene TRBJ2-7; the match to TRBD2 covers 8 bases. The trim removed 6 bases at V and 3 bases at J, leaving 10 bases unmatched. The CDR3 runs 15 residues. CDR1 and CDR2 (germline): MGHDK, SYGVNS. This CDR3 is CASSGGVAELYEQYF. The CDR3 nucleotides are TGTGCCAGCAGCGGGGGGGTGGCAGAGCTCTACGAGCAGTACTTC.

J is TRBJ1-4 and V is TRBV30, with TRBD1 identical over 7 bases. The germline V gene has CDR1 GTSNPN and CDR2 SVGIG (reference sequence). V shed 2 bases, J shed 5 bases, and the junction held 8 bases outside the gene matches. This CDR3 comprises 15 residues. The CDR3 nucleotides are TGTGCCTGGAGTAGGCTGACAGGGCCAAATGAAAAACTGTTTTTT. Protein sequence: CAWSRLTGPNEKLFF. Full variable domain (outside the CDR3, taken from reference TRBV30 and TRBJ1-4): SQTIHQWPATLVQPVGSPLSLECTVEGTSNPNLYWYRQAAGRGLQLLFYSVGIGQISSEVPQNLSASRPQDRQFILSSKKLLLSDSGFYLCAWSRLTGPNEKLFFGSGTQLSVL.

V and J are TRBV4-1 and TRBJ2-2; 7 nucleotides align to TRBD1. The J segment lost 4 bases and the V segment lost 4 bases, leaving 9 bases of the junction unmatched. Germline CDR1 is MGHRA and CDR2 is YSYEKL. The CDR3 runs 16 residues. The CDR3 DNA reads as TGCGCCAGCAGCCCACGGGACAGCGGATTCACCGGGGAGCTGTTTTTT. Translated, it gives CASSPRDSGFTGELFF.

This clone was counted a few times. The chain recombines TRBV13 with TRBJ2-1; 11 positions agree with TRBD2. V trimming: 5 bases; J trimming: 5 bases; junction bases outside the gene matches: 5. This CDR3 has 15 residues. Germline lookup yields CDR1 PRHDT and CDR2 FYEKMQ (reference sequence). The DNA for the CDR3 is TGTGCCAGCAGCACCCGACTAGCGGGGAACAATGAGCAGTTCTTC. This codes for CASSTRLAGNNEQFF.

Comment on this clone: A read error may produce the germline difference seen at one junction end. The rearrangement uses TRBV7-9 and TRBJ2-3, with 11 bases lining up with TRBD2. This CDR3 region has 16 residues. The germline CDR1 and CDR2 sequences are SEHNR and FQNEAQ (reference sequence). The CDR3 bases are TGTTCCAGCAGCCTCACTAGCGGGAGAGGCACAGATACGCAGTATTTT. Translating it yields CSSSLTSGRGTDTQYF.

This chain links TRBV4-3 with TRBJ2-3; TRBD1 aligns across 11 bases. The CDR3 has 15 residues. V shed 5 bases and J 3 bases; nucleotides not matched to a gene: 4. CDR1 is LGHNA, CDR2 YSLEER, per germline. CDR3 nucleotides: TGCGCCAGCAGCGGACAGGGGGCTGGGACAGATACGCAGTATTTT. As protein: CASSGQGAGTDTQYF.

This chain uses TRBV5-5 with TRBJ2-2, with D unclear. V lost 4 bases and J 7 bases, leaving 8 bases between the germline ends. Germline V gene lookup returns CDR1 SGHKS and CDR2 YYEKEE (reference sequence). The CDR3 contains 12 residues. The CDR3 DNA reads TGTGCCAGCAGCGCCCGCTACGGGGAGCTGTTTTTT. This sequence encodes CASSARYGELFF. The complete variable domain, with remaining parts taken from reference TRBV5-5 and TRBJ2-2, reads DAGVTQSPTHLIKTRGQQVTLRCSPISGHKSVSWYQQVLGQGPQFIFQYYEKEERGRGNFPDRFSARQFPNYSSELNVNALLLGDSALYLCASSARYGELFFGEGSRLTVL.

Judged by abundance, this clone is medium-sized. The V gene is TRBV4-3, the J gene TRBJ2-2; D not certain. V dropped 1 base and J dropped 4 bases, with 13 bases sitting between them. CDR3 length: 16 amino acids. Germline CDR1 is LGHNA and CDR2 is YSLEER. The CDR3 region is CASSQVSGKPTGELFF. CDR3 DNA: TGCGCCAGCAGCCAAGTCTCTGGCAAACCCACCGGGGAGCTGTTTTTT.

V is TRBV5-1 and J is TRBJ2-7, with TRBD2 identical over 9 bases. J lost 2 bases, V lost 2 bases, and 8 bases had no gene match. The CDR3 has 16 amino acids. The germline CDR1 and CDR2 sequences are SGHRS and YFSETQ. In nucleotides, the CDR3 is TGCGCCAGCAGCTTCGGCGGGGGGGAACCTACCTACGAGCAGTACTTC. It specifies CASSFGGGEPTYEQYF.

This clone occurred once. The J gene is TRBJ1-1, the V gene TRBV6-5, with D unresolved. Trimming shortened V by 6 bases and J by 7 bases, and 15 bases separated the two germline ends. Germline values: CDR1 MNHEY, CDR2 SVGAGI. The CDR3 contains 13 residues. The DNA of the CDR3 is TGTGCCAGCAGAAACTACCCTGATGGTGAAGCTTTCTTT. Its protein product is CASRNYPDGEAFF.

The genes are TRBV12-2 and TRBJ2-5; TRBD2 is the table's D call and was not checked against the DNA. TRBV12-2 is labeled a pseudogene. The CDR3 length is 17 residues. The CDR3, as DNA: TGTGCAAGTCGCTTAGGCCATCCTTTCGGGATACAAGAGACCCAGTACTTC. Amino acids: CASRLGHPFGIQETQYF.

This clone was counted only a few times. This chain joins TRBV5-5 and TRBJ1-1; 8 positions agree with TRBD1. The CDR3 sequence is 13 residues long. V shed 4 bases, J shed 3 bases, and the junction held 2 bases outside the gene matches. The V gene's germline CDR1 is SGHKS and CDR2 YYEKEE (reference sequence). The CDR3 is CASSGQGDTEAFF. The CDR3 DNA follows: TGTGCCAGCAGCGGACAGGGCGACACTGAAGCTTTCTTT.

The chain links TRBV7-9 to TRBJ2-1; 11 bases fit TRBD2. CDR1 and CDR2 (germline): SEHNR, FQNEAQ (reference sequence). This CDR3 contains 14 residues. V lost 7 bases, J lost 5 bases, and 4 bases stayed unmatched. The CDR3 nucleotides read TGTGCCAGCACTCCGGGACTAGCGGACAATGAGCAGTTCTTC. Its translation: CASTPGLADNEQFF.

This clone was seen a few times. CDR3 sequence: CASRGSGENEQFF. The CDR3 bases are TGTGCCAGCAGAGGGAGTGGGGAAAATGAGCAGTTCTTC. The chain joins TRBV2 to TRBJ2-1; maybe TRBD2 (5 bases). The V and J ends lost 6 bases and 7 bases respectively, with 13 bases between them. The CDR3 sequence is 13 residues long. CDR1 and CDR2 from the germline V gene are SNHLY and FYNNEI. The full variable domain, rest sourced from reference TRBV2 and TRBJ2-1, is EPEVTQTPSHQVTQMGQEVILRCVPISNHLYFYWYRQILGQKVEFLVSFYNNEISEKSEIFDDQFSVERPDGSNFTLKIRSTKLEDSAMYFCASRGSGENEQFFGPGTRLTVL.

This clone occurred a few times. V gene TRBV10-3 combines with J gene TRBJ1-5; D ambiguous. V dropped 0 bases and J dropped 0 bases, with 3 bases sitting between them. The CDR3 runs 14 residues. Germline-derived CDR1 and CDR2 are ENHRY and SYGVKD. The CDR3 protein is CAISESLSNQPQHF. Written as DNA, the CDR3 is TGTGCCATCAGTGAGTCACTTAGCAATCAGCCCCAGCATTTT.

The V and J genes are TRBV10-3 and TRBJ2-7; tentatively, D is TRBD1 (5 bases). The ends were cut back, 3 bases at V and 3 bases at J, with 18 bases in the middle. Germline V gene data show CDR1 as ENHRY and CDR2 as SYGVKD. CDR3 length: 16 amino acids. The CDR3 coding sequence is TGTGCCATCAGTGAAGGTGGGGCCCCTGCCCGCTACGAGCAGTACTTC. Amino acids: CAISEGGAPARYEQYF.

The rearrangement joins TRBV7-9 to TRBJ2-1, with D possibly being TRBD1 (6 bases). Trimming took off 1 base at V and 5 bases at J, with 12 bases between the two ends. The CDR3 covers 15 residues. The germline V gene has CDR1 SEHNR and CDR2 FQNEAQ (reference sequence). The CDR3 coding sequence is TGTGCCAGCAGCTTAGTGGGGGCCCCCGACAATGAGCAGTTCTTC. This gives the protein CASSLVGAPDNEQFF.

The chain links TRBV30 to TRBJ2-7; D uncertain. CDR1 is GTSNPN, CDR2 SVGIG, per germline (reference sequence). Between the trimmed V and J ends, which lost 3 bases and 5 bases, there was a span of 11 bases. The CDR3 length is 12 residues. The CDR3 loop is CAWSPRLDEQYF. The CDR3 DNA reads as TGTGCCTGGAGCCCGCGGTTGGACGAGCAGTACTTC.

The chain joins TRBV10-3 to TRBJ1-2; TRBD1 matches at 7 bases. Germline lookup yields CDR1 ENHRY and CDR2 SYGVKD. This CDR3 has 14 residues. The J segment lost 0 bases and the V segment lost 7 bases, leaving 5 bases of the junction unmatched. CDR3 sequence: CAITPQGANYGYTF. CDR3 coding DNA: TGTGCCATCACCCCCCAGGGGGCTAACTATGGCTACACCTTC.

The rearrangement joins TRBV4-2 to TRBJ2-4; tentative D call: TRBD1 (6 bases). The germline CDR1 and CDR2 sequences are LGHNA and YNFKEQ. This CDR3 has 15 residues. V was clipped by 5 bases and J by 6 bases, with 17 bases between them. The DNA for the CDR3 is TGTGCCAGCAGCTTAGGGGACCAGGGGTTAAACATTCAGTACTTC. Amino acids: CASSLGDQGLNIQYF.

The chain employs TRBV7-2 and TRBJ2-2; D remains unclear. The CDR3 sequence is 14 residues long. V shed 1 base and J shed 7 bases, with 10 bases lying between them. Germline CDR1 is SGHTA and CDR2 is FQGNSA. The DNA of the CDR3 is TGTGCCAGCAGCTTAGGGCGGTCTTACGGGGAGCTGTTTTTT. This encodes CASSLGRSYGELFF.

This clone has just one count. This chain links TRBV7-3 with TRBJ2-1; D perhaps matches TRBD2 (6 bases). Germline V gene sequence: CDR1 SGHTA, CDR2 FQGTGA. With 5 bases removed from V and 8 bases from J, the gap between germline ends came to 19 bases. The CDR3 is made up of 15 amino acids. The CDR3 loop reads CASSPAGSRLDEQFF. CDR3 in DNA: TGTGCCAGCAGCCCCGCCGGGAGTCGCTTGGATGAGCAGTTCTTC.

V and J are TRBV20-1 and TRBJ2-1, with D maybe TRBD1 (6 bases). Trimming removed 6 bases at V and 10 bases at J, with 13 bases between. The CDR3 sequence is 11 residues long. Per the germline V gene, CDR1 is DFQATT and CDR2 is SNEGSKA (reference sequence). CDR3 in DNA: TGCAGTGCCCGCAATGGGGGCGAGCAGTTCTTC. The encoded protein is CSARNGGEQFF.

The V gene is TRBV5-5, the J gene TRBJ2-3, with 7 bases matching TRBD2. V lost 0 bases and J lost 4; bases outside the gene matches: 5. CDR3 size: 15 residues. Looked up from germline, CDR1 is SGHKS and CDR2 is YYEKEE (reference sequence). Here the CDR3 reads CASSLVRGGADTQYF. CDR3 sequence (DNA): TGTGCCAGCAGCTTGGTGCGGGGAGGGGCAGATACGCAGTATTTT. Using reference TRBV5-5 and TRBJ2-3 for the parts outside the CDR3, the full variable domain is DAGVTQSPTHLIKTRGQQVTLRCSPISGHKSVSWYQQVLGQGPQFIFQYYEKEERGRGNFPDRFSARQFPNYSSELNVNALLLGDSALYLCASSLVRGGADTQYFGPGTRLTVL.

The rearrangement links TRBV6-6 to TRBJ2-7; weak D call: TRBD1 (5 bases). The germline gives CDR1 MNHNY, CDR2 SVGAGI (reference sequence). This CDR3 has 12 residues. The ends were cut back, 7 bases at V and 2 bases at J, with 9 bases in the middle. CDR3 residues: CASMDTAYEQYF. The CDR3 DNA is TGTGCCAGCATGGACACGGCCTACGAGCAGTACTTC.

This rearrangement joins TRBV5-4 to TRBJ2-7; possible D gene TRBD2, 6 bases. The CDR3 contains 16 residues. Per the germline V gene, CDR1 is SGHNT and CDR2 is YYREEE (reference sequence). Trimming removed 0 bases from V and 2 bases from J, with 15 bases in between. The CDR3 protein is CASSLAGGIPTYEQYF. DNA of the CDR3: TGTGCCAGCAGCTTGGCCGGCGGGATACCCACCTACGAGCAGTACTTC.

The V call is TRBV4-1, the J call TRBJ2-5; 10 nucleotides match TRBD1. The DNA end is a closer match to TRBJ2-7, so the J assignment may be wrong. Germline loops: CDR1 MGHRA, CDR2 YSYEKL. This CDR3 is built from 13 residues. As DNA, the CDR3 is TGCGCCAGCAGCCAGGGGACAGGGGACGAGCAGTACTTC. As protein: CASSQGTGDEQYF.

The chain combines TRBV13 with TRBJ1-3; D may be TRBD1 (6 bases). CDR1 is PRHDT, CDR2 FYEKMQ, per germline (reference sequence). There are 15 residues in the CDR3. Trimming removed 0 bases at V and 1 base at J, with 7 bases between. Here the CDR3 DNA reads TGTGCCAGCAGCTTAGGGGACAGTTCTGGAAACACCATATATTTT. Translating gives CASSLGDSSGNTIYF.

The rearrangement links TRBV9 to TRBJ1-2; 7 bases are a match to TRBD1. The CDR3 loop spans 16 amino acids. Germline loops: CDR1 SGDLS, CDR2 YYNGEE. Trimming took 0 bases from V and 4 from J; bases not matched to a gene: 9. The CDR3 sequence: CASSVDYSGQSYGYTF. DNA of the CDR3: TGTGCCAGCAGCGTAGACTATTCGGGACAGTCCTATGGCTACACCTTC.

The rearrangement links TRBV28 to TRBJ1-2; unclear D gene. The CDR3 is made up of 14 amino acids. Germline values: CDR1 MDHEN, CDR2 SYDVKM. V was pared by 7 bases and J by 6 bases, with 18 bases between. CDR3 amino acids: CASTSLGRRHGYTF. The CDR3 coding sequence is TGTGCCAGCACCTCTCTAGGCAGGAGGCATGGCTACACCTTC.

In its sample, this clone was seen a few times. This chain links TRBV9 with TRBJ1-1; D unclear. The V end lost 0 bases, the J end lost 1 base, and 4 bases lay between the germline ends. The CDR3 is 13 residues long. Per the germline V gene, CDR1 is SGDLS and CDR2 is YYNGEE. The CDR3 bases are TGTGCCAGCAGCGTAGGGCCGAACACTGAAGCTTTCTTT. It is translated as CASSVGPNTEAFF.

The J gene is TRBJ2-1, the V gene TRBV4-3, with 8 positions matching TRBD2. CDR3 length: 17 residues. The V and J ends lost 4 bases and 5 bases, in that order; junction bases with no gene match: 13. Germline lookup yields CDR1 LGHNA and CDR2 YSLEER. The DNA for the CDR3 is TGCGCCAGCAGCCCTGGGCCATCCGGGACTAGGGACAATGAGCAGTTCTTC. Its protein product is CASSPGPSGTRDNEQFF.